This TCR beta chain appears in the sequencing data of a study of blood T cells in healthy people across ages. Study-level points and caveats: Strong correlation existed between TCR beta diversity and naive T cell percentage.

As to this clonotype: Its specificity is unknown.

Using a J-beta primer mix together with a sample-barcoded 5' primer, a second PCR was run for about 7 to 12 cycles. Via MiXCR, TCRdb re-called the 5' RACE reads, giving one row per CDR3 protein. Of 750,000 to 950,000 distinct CDR3 sequences in the sample, around a quarter were seen once. The CDR3 has 15 amino acids. V was cut by 1 base and J by 7 bases, with 17 bases left in between. Per germline, CDR1 SQVTM and CDR2 ANQGSEA. Separately, the same data were catalogued under a study of T cells of mothers and their children. That study adds: The authors found no persistent microchimeric T cell clones.

The sequence came from a boy aged 5-17 years in good health. This sequence joins TRBV29-1 and TRBJ1-3; D remains ambiguous. Input material: blood. CDR3 nucleotide sequence: TGCAGCGTTGAAGTAGGGTCCGCGGGAGGGAACACCATATATTTT. This codes for CSVEVGSAGGNTIYF.